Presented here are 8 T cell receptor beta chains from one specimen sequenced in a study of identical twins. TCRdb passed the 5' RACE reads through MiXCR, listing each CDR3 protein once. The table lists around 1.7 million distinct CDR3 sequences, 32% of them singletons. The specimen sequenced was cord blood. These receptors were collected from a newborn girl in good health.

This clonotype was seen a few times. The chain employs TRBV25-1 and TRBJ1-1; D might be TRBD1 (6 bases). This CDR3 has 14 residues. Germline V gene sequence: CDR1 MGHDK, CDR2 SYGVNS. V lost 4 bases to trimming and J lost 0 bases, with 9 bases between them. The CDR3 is CASSGTVMNTEAFF. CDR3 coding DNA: TGTGCCAGCAGTGGGACAGTCATGAACACTGAAGCTTTCTTT.

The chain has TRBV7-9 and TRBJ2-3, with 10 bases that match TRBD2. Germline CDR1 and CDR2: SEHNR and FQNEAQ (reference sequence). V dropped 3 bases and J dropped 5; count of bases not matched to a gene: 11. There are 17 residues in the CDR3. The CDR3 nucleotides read TGTGCCAGCAGCTTTCCAACCCGAGCGGGAGGGTTAGATACGCAGTATTTT. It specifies CASSFPTRAGGLDTQYF.

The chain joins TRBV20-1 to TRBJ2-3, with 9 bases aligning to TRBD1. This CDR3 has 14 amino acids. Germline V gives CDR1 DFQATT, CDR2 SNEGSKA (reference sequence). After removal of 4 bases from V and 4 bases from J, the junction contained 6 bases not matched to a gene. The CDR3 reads CSAIDGTGSDTQYF. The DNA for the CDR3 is TGCAGTGCTATAGACGGGACAGGGTCAGATACGCAGTATTTT.

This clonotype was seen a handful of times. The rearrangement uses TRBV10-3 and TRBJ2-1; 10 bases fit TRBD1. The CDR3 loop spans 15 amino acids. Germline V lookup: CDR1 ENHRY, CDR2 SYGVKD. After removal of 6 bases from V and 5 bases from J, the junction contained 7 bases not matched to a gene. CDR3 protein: CAIRGRDRGNNEQFF. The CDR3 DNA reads TGTGCCATCAGGGGTCGGGACAGGGGTAACAATGAGCAGTTCTTC.

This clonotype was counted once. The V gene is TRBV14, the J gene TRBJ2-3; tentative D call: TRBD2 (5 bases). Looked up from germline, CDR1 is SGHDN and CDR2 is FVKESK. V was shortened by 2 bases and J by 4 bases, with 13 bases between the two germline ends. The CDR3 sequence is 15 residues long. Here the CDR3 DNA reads TGTGCCAGCAGCCAAACCGGGATTGTACCAGATACGCAGTATTTT. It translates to CASSQTGIVPDTQYF.

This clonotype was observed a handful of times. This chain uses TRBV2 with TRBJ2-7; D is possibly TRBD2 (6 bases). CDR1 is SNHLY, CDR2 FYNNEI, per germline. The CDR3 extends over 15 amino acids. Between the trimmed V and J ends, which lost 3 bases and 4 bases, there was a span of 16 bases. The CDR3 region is CASSDVPGVKYEQYF. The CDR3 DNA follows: TGTGCCAGCAGTGATGTCCCGGGGGTAAAGTACGAGCAGTACTTC.

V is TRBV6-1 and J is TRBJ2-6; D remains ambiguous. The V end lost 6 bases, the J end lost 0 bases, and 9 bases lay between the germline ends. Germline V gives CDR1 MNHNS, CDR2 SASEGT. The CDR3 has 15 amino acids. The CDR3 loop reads CASRAVSSGANVLTF. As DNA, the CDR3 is TGTGCCAGCAGAGCTGTTAGCTCTGGGGCCAACGTCCTGACTTTC.

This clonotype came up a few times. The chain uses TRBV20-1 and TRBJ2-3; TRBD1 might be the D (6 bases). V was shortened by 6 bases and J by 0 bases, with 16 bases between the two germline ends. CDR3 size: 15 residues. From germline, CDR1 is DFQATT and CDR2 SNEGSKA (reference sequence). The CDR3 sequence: CSARRKGVSTDTQYF. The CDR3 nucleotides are TGCAGTGCAAGAAGGAAGGGGGTGAGCACAGATACGCAGTATTTT.